These T cell receptor beta chains were read from a single sample in a study of post-analysis software for immune sequencing data. TCRdb reprocessed the PCR reads with MiXCR, giving one entry per CDR3 protein. The sample lists roughly 800,000 distinct CDR3 sequences, around 53% seen once, with 4% to 5.5% in the top ten. Material: blood. These receptor sequences come from a girl aged 10 to 17 with multiple sclerosis. The CDR3 runs from the conserved cysteine through the conserved F or W. D genes are given only for firm matches. Clone size, where shown, is once, few, many, or a class for clones that have expanded.

abundance	v_gene	j_gene	d_gene	CDR3nt	CDR3aa
few	TRBV5-1	TRBJ2-7	-	TGCGCCAGCAGCCTCAGGGCTTCCGCCTCCTACGAGCAGTACTTC	CASSLRASASYEQYF
-	TRBV20-1	TRBJ2-3	TRBD1	TGCAGTGCTAGAGAATTGTGGACAGGGTTGGCTAGCACAGATACGCAGTATTTT	CSARELWTGLASTDTQYF
-	TRBV15	TRBJ2-5	-	TGTGCCACCGGGTACGGGAGCCCACCGCAGACCCAGTACTTC	CATGYGSPPQTQYF
-	TRBV7-2	TRBJ2-5	-	TGTGCCAGCAGCTTATGGGAACACCAAGAGACCCAGTACTTC	CASSLWEHQETQYF
-	TRBV9	TRBJ1-1	-	TGTGCCAGCAGCGCATCCTGGGGAAACACTGAAGCTTTCTTT	CASSASWGNTEAFF
-	TRBV2	TRBJ2-7	-	TGTGCCAGCAGTGTCTCGGGGGCCCACGAGCAGTACTTC	CASSVSGAHEQYF
-	TRBV5-1	TRBJ2-5	-	TGCGCCAGCAGCTTGGTCAGGGGCGGCGGGCAAGAGACCCAGTACTTC	CASSLVRGGGQETQYF
-	TRBV5-1	TRBJ2-7	-	TGCGCCAGCAGCTCCCCTAGTGAATACGAGCAGTACTTC	CASSSPSEYEQYF
-	TRBV5-1	TRBJ1-6	TRBD1	TGCGCCAGCACTCGGACAGGGGATTCTTCACCCCTCCACTTT	CASTRTGDSSPLHF
few	TRBV20-1	TRBJ2-7	TRBD2	TGCAGTTCCAGCGGGAGAGACTCCTACGAGCAGTACTTC	CSSSGRDSYEQYF
-	TRBV4-1	TRBJ2-1	-	TGCGCCAGCAGCCCCATGGGGCGGGGTGCAAATGAGCAGTTCTTC	CASSPMGRGANEQFF
-	TRBV7-2	TRBJ1-1	-	TGTGCCAGCAGCTTAGCACCCCCCGAGACTGAAGCTTTCTTT	CASSLAPPETEAFF
few	TRBV20-1	TRBJ1-1	TRBD1	TGCAGTGCTAGAGACCTCACAGGGGGCCGGGCTTTCTTT	CSARDLTGGRAFF
few	TRBV29-1	TRBJ1-1	-	TGCAGCGTTTATAAACGCCTGAACACTGAAGCTTTCTTT	CSVYKRLNTEAFF